The 17 T cell receptor beta chains listed next were all sequenced from one sample in a study of cytomegalovirus exposure and HLA in healthy donors. PCR involved 60 Vbeta and 13 Jbeta primers. Some clones are missing from TCRdb's copy, which holds only in-frame ones; the method was immunoSEQ multiplex PCR. The data show approximately 100,000 clones, with roughly three quarters seen just once and less than 9.5% held by the top ten. The source material was PBMCs. These receptors originate from a woman in her 50s in good health and CMV-seropositive.

This rearrangement joins TRBV18 to TRBJ1-3, with TRBD1 matching 7 bases. CDR1 is KGHSH, CDR2 LQKENI, per germline. The CDR3 spans 17 residues. The J segment lost 1 base and the V segment lost 3 bases, leaving 9 bases of the junction unmatched. CDR3 protein: CASSPPGQAGSGNTIYF. CDR3 nucleotides: TGTGCCAGCTCACCTCCAGGACAGGCCGGATCTGGAAACACCATATATTTT. The complete variable domain, with remaining parts taken from reference TRBV18 and TRBJ1-3, reads NAGVMQNPRHLVRRRGQEARLRCSPMKGHSHVYWYRQLPEEGLKFMVYLQKENIIDESGMPKERFSAEFPKEGPSILRIQQVVRGDSAAYFCASSPPGQAGSGNTIYFGEGSWLTVV.

The chain is built from TRBV7-2 and TRBJ1-5; a possible D gene is TRBD1 (5 bases). Germline V gene lookup returns CDR1 SGHTA and CDR2 FQGNSA. The CDR3 is 14 residues long. Trimming cost V 3 bases and J 3 bases, with 9 bases left between them. For the CDR3, the DNA is TGTGCCAGCAGCTTCGGGGGGATCAATCAGCCCCAGCATTTT. Protein sequence: CASSFGGINQPQHF.

The chain is built from TRBV7-2 and TRBJ1-5; D gene uncertain. The V and J ends lost 2 bases and 2 bases respectively, with 4 bases between them. CDR1 is SGHTA and CDR2 is FQGNSA in the germline V gene. The CDR3 is 13 residues long. The DNA for the CDR3 is TGTGCCAGCAGCTTAAGCGGCAATCAGCCCCAGCATTTT. This gives the protein CASSLSGNQPQHF.

This clone was seen a handful of times. The chain recombines TRBV27 with TRBJ2-2, with TRBD1 as a possible D gene (6 bases). Trimming took 3 bases from V and 4 from J, leaving 18 bases between them. The CDR3 extends over 17 amino acids. Germline CDR1 is MNHEY and CDR2 is SMNVEV (reference sequence). The CDR3 spells CASSFSAARGGTGELFF. The CDR3, as DNA: TGTGCCAGCAGTTTCTCGGCAGCCAGAGGGGGCACCGGGGAGCTGTTTTTT.

The genes are TRBV14 and TRBJ2-1, with a possible D match to TRBD1 (5 bases). The CDR3 covers 12 residues. CDR1 SGHDN and CDR2 FVKESK come from the germline V gene. V was shortened by 5 bases and J by 6 bases, with 8 bases between the two germline ends. The DNA for the CDR3 is TGTGCCAGCAGCAAAAGGGGCAATGAGCAGTTCTTC. It specifies CASSKRGNEQFF.

The chain combines TRBV5-6 with TRBJ2-5; a weak D match, TRBD2 (5 bases). Trimming cost V 1 base and J 5 bases, with 15 bases left between them. Germline V gene lookup returns CDR1 SGHDT and CDR2 YYEEEE. This CDR3 is 15 amino acids long. The CDR3 sequence is CASSLIGVGMETQYF. The CDR3 DNA follows: TGTGCCAGCAGCTTGATCGGGGTCGGGATGGAGACCCAGTACTTC. Full variable domain (outside the CDR3, taken from reference TRBV5-6 and TRBJ2-5): DAGVTQSPTHLIKTRGQQVTLRCSPKSGHDTVSWYQQALGQGPQFIFQYYEEEERQRGNFPDRFSGHQFPNYSSELNVNALLLGDSALYLCASSLIGVGMETQYFGPGTRLLVL.

This clone was seen a handful of times. This chain links TRBV7-3 with TRBJ2-5; possible D gene TRBD2, 7 bases. With 5 bases removed from V and 11 bases from J, the gap between germline ends came to 18 bases. In germline, CDR1 is SGHTA, CDR2 FQGTGA. The CDR3 is 13 residues long. The CDR3 spells CASSTHRAGEQYF. The DNA of the CDR3 is TGTGCCAGCAGCACCCACAGGGCGGGGGAGCAGTACTTC.

The chain links TRBV19 to TRBJ2-7, with 8 bases aligning to TRBD1. CDR1 and CDR2 from the germline V gene are LNHDA and SQIVND (reference sequence). The CDR3 runs to 15 residues. V lost 4 bases to trimming and J lost 6 bases; unmatched junction nucleotides: 11. The CDR3 here is CASSTPLQGVGEQYF. CDR3 bases: TGTGCCAGTAGTACCCCGCTACAGGGGGTAGGCGAGCAGTACTTC. Together with reference TRBV19 and TRBJ2-7, the CDR3 gives the full variable domain: DGGITQSPKYLFRKEGQNVTLSCEQNLNHDAMYWYRQDPGQGLRLIYYSQIVNDFQKGDIAEGYSVSREKKESFPLTVTSAQKNPTAFYLCASSTPLQGVGEQYFGPGTRLTVT.

This chain uses TRBV6-1 with TRBJ2-5; TRBD1 aligns across 7 bases. The CDR3 loop spans 13 amino acids. The ends lost 6 bases at V and 4 bases at J; junction bases unmatched: 5. CDR1 and CDR2 (germline): MNHNS, SASEGT. The chain's CDR3 is CASSSNRGETQYF. The CDR3 nucleotides read TGTGCCAGCAGCTCAAACAGGGGAGAGACCCAGTACTTC.

The sample holds a few counts of this clone. V usage is TRBV10-1 and J usage is TRBJ2-1, with D possibly matching TRBD1 (5 bases). Trimming shortened V by 1 base and J by 8 bases, and 15 bases separated the two germline ends. Germline loops: CDR1 WNHNN, CDR2 SYGVQD (reference sequence). This CDR3 has 15 amino acids. The CDR3 protein is CASSEYYDQGYEQFF. The DNA for the CDR3 is TGCGCCAGCAGTGAGTATTATGACCAGGGCTATGAGCAGTTCTTC.

The rearrangement joins TRBV27 to TRBJ2-3, with D possibly matching TRBD1 (7 bases). Germline V gene sequence: CDR1 MNHEY, CDR2 SMNVEV (reference sequence). The length of the CDR3 is 15 residues. The V and J ends lost 2 bases and 3 bases respectively, with 12 bases between them. Written as DNA, the CDR3 is TGTGCCAGCAGTTTACAGGGGGGTAGGACAGATACGCAGTATTTT. It yields the protein CASSLQGGRTDTQYF.

In DNA form, the CDR3 reads TGTGCCAGCAGCTTGATCACAGGGGCGGTGGATGAAAAACTGTTTTTT. It codes for CASSLITGAVDEKLFF. The genes are TRBV5-8 and TRBJ1-4; the match to TRBD1 covers 7 bases. V trimming: 1 base; J trimming: 6 bases; junction bases outside the gene matches: 9. This CDR3 spans 16 amino acids. CDR1 SGHTS and CDR2 YDEGEE come from the germline V gene.

This chain joins TRBV19 and TRBJ1-6; 7 nucleotides match TRBD1. The CDR3 contains 15 residues. Germline V CDR1 and CDR2: LNHDA, SQIVND (reference sequence). Trimming removed 8 bases from V and 7 bases from J; junction bases left unmatched: 11. CDR3 region: CASLDRQGRNSPLHF. For the CDR3, the DNA is TGTGCCAGTCTGGATCGACAGGGTAGGAATTCACCCCTCCACTTT.

The chain is built from TRBV6-1 and TRBJ2-7, with D tentatively TRBD1 (6 bases). The CDR3 is 14 amino acids. Trimming took 6 bases from V and 0 from J, leaving 12 bases between them. The germline gives CDR1 MNHNS, CDR2 SASEGT. CDR3 in DNA: TGTGCCAGCAGCCTACAGGGCCCCTCCTACGAGCAGTACTTC. The encoded protein is CASSLQGPSYEQYF.

This clone was seen once. This chain uses TRBV5-4 with TRBJ2-1, with TRBD1 matching over 7 bases. Germline values: CDR1 SGHNT, CDR2 YYREEE (reference sequence). V lost 0 bases to trimming and J lost 4 bases; unmatched junction nucleotides: 7. The CDR3 length is 16 residues. The CDR3 sequence: CASSLGGQDPYNEQFF. The CDR3 DNA follows: TGTGCCAGCAGCTTGGGAGGACAGGACCCATACAATGAGCAGTTCTTC.

This clone has more than one count but fewer than ten. In nucleotides, the CDR3 is TGCGCCAGCAGCGGCGAGGGACAGTACCTCGGGGAGCTGTTTTTT. It yields the protein CASSGEGQYLGELFF. The V gene is TRBV5-1, the J gene TRBJ2-2, with 7 bases aligning to TRBD1. J gave up 7 bases and V 4 bases, and 10 bases lay outside the gene matches. The CDR3 loop spans 15 amino acids. Germline V lookup: CDR1 SGHRS, CDR2 YFSETQ.

The chain couples TRBV25-1 to TRBJ2-3, with no clear D. CDR1 and CDR2 (germline): MGHDK, SYGVNS. Trimming took 2 bases from V and 6 from J, leaving 18 bases between them. The CDR3 has 16 amino acids. This CDR3 reads CASSESQPLAPDTQYF. Here the CDR3 DNA reads TGTGCCAGCAGTGAAAGCCAACCCCTCGCCCCGGATACGCAGTATTTT.